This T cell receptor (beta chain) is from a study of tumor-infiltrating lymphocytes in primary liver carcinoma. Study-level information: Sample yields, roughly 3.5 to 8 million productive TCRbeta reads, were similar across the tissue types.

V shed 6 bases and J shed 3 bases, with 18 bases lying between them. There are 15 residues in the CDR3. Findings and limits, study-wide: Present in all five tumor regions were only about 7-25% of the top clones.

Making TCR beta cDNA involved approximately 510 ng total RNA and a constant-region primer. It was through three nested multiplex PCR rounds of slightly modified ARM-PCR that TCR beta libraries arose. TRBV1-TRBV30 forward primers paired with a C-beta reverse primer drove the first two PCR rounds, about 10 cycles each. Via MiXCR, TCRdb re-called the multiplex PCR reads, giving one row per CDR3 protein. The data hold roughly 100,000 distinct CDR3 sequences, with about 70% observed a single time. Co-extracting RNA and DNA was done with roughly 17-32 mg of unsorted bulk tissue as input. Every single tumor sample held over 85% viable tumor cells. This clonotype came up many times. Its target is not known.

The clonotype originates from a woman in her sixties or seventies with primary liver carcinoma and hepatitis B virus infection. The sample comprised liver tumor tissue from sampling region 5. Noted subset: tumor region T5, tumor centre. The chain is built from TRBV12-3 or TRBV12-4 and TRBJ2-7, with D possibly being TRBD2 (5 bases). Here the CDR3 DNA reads TGTGCCAGCAGCCCGCCCGGGCTAGCAGGCTACGAGCAGTACTTC. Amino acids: CASSPPGLAGYEQYF.